A selection of T cell receptor beta chains follows, all from one sample in a study of blood T cell repertoires in COVID-19. Here immunoSEQ multiplex PCR was the method, and the copy in TCRdb shows in-frame clones only, minus some. The table records about 170,000 clones, around 78% of them present only once. Sequenced material: PBMCs or T cells enriched from blood (not recorded which). The receptors shown here come from a woman aged 45-60 years who had recovered from COVID-19. Both conserved end residues are part of each CDR3. D genes are given only for firm matches. Size is stated for part of the rows, as once, few or many counts, or as a class when the clone is expanded.

D,size,V,J,CDR3,DNA
NA,few,TRBV7-2,TRBJ2-5,CASSLGPGAQETQYF,TGTGCCAGCAGCTTAGGGCCAGGCGCCCAAGAGACCCAGTACTTC
NA,NA,TRBV7-9,TRBJ1-2,CASSLALGRGYGYTF,TGTGCCAGCAGCTTAGCGTTGGGCAGGGGTTATGGCTACACCTTC
NA,NA,TRBV30,TRBJ1-2,CAWSVTGSGYTF,TGTGCCTGGAGTGTAACGGGGTCTGGCTACACCTTC
TRBD1,once,TRBV6-5,TRBJ1-1,CASGDRVAFF,TGTGCCAGCGGGGACAGGGTGGCTTTCTTT
NA,NA,TRBV6-5,TRBJ2-1,CASSYSMRNEQFF,TGTGCCAGCAGTTACTCGATGCGAAATGAGCAGTTCTTC
NA,NA,TRBV29-1,TRBJ1-2,CSVLGGGGYGYTF,TGCAGCGTTCTAGGAGGGGGAGGGTATGGCTACACCTTC
TRBD1,once,TRBV5-1,TRBJ2-5,CASSPQGDGDQYF,TGCGCCAGCAGCCCCCAGGGGGATGGGGACCAGTACTTC
TRBD2,NA,TRBV29-1,TRBJ2-6,CSVVVAGESGANVLTF,TGCAGCGTTGTGGTAGCGGGAGAATCTGGGGCCAACGTCCTGACTTTC
TRBD1,NA,TRBV5-1,TRBJ1-3,CASSWGTDSGNTIYF,TGCGCCAGCAGCTGGGGGACAGACTCTGGAAACACCATATATTTT
NA,once,TRBV28,TRBJ2-5,CASQLTDQETQYF,TGTGCCAGCCAATTGACAGACCAAGAGACCCAGTACTTC
NA,NA,TRBV4-2,TRBJ2-6,CASTASGANVLTF,TGTGCCAGCACAGCTTCTGGGGCCAACGTCCTGACTTTC
TRBD1,few,TRBV7-3,TRBJ2-2,CASTAGTANTGELFF,TGTGCCAGCACCGCCGGGACAGCGAACACCGGGGAGCTGTTTTTT
NA,NA,TRBV10-3,TRBJ1-5,CAISPSREGNQPQHF,TGTGCCATCAGCCCAAGCAGGGAAGGAAACCAGCCCCAGCATTTT
NA,few,TRBV6-4,TRBJ2-3,CASSTTDQANTQYF,TGTGCCAGCAGTACTACGGATCAAGCAAATACGCAGTATTTT
NA,NA,TRBV19,TRBJ1-2,CASRTLRWGYTF,TGTGCCAGTAGGACACTCCGTTGGGGCTACACCTTC
NA,NA,TRBV19,TRBJ1-5,CASIPGGRGHSNQPQHF,TGTGCCAGTATTCCTGGGGGCAGGGGACATAGCAATCAGCCCCAGCATTTT
TRBD2,NA,TRBV5-6,TRBJ2-2,CASSRVSLAGRTGELFF,TGTGCCAGCAGCCGGGTATCACTAGCGGGACGTACCGGGGAGCTGTTTTTT
NA,NA,TRBV10-3,TRBJ1-2,CAISEPGEYGYTF,TGTGCCATCAGTGAGCCTGGGGAGTATGGCTACACCTTC
TRBD1,NA,TRBV27,TRBJ2-1,CASSSPTGHNEQFF,TGTGCCAGCAGTTCCCCGACAGGGCACAATGAGCAGTTCTTC
NA,NA,TRBV13,TRBJ1-5,CASSLEGEVGRGNQPQHF,TGTGCCAGCAGCTTAGAAGGGGAGGTCGGTAGGGGCAATCAGCCCCAGCATTTT
NA,NA,TRBV19,TRBJ2-1,CASSIRVGEQFF,TGTGCCAGTAGTATACGGGTAGGAGAGCAGTTCTTC
TRBD1,NA,TRBV7-9,TRBJ1-2,CASSGADREFAGYTF,TGTGCCAGCAGCGGCGCCGACAGGGAATTTGCTGGCTACACCTTC
NA,NA,TRBV14,TRBJ1-5,CASSQDRGQPQHF,TGTGCCAGCAGCCAAGACCGGGGGCAGCCCCAGCATTTT
NA,NA,TRBV15,TRBJ2-1,CATSRDLRVTGSYNEQFF,TGTGCCACCAGCAGAGATTTGCGGGTAACCGGCTCCTACAATGAGCAGTTCTTC
NA,NA,TRBV19,TRBJ1-1,CASQFRQGTEAFF,TGTGCCAGCCAGTTCAGGCAAGGCACTGAAGCTTTCTTT
NA,NA,TRBV27,TRBJ2-6,CASSPSGANVLTF,TGTGCCAGCAGTCCTTCTGGGGCCAACGTCCTGACTTTC
NA,NA,TRBV4-2,TRBJ1-2,CASSQVQGSYGYTF,TGTGCCAGCAGCCAAGTACAGGGCTCCTATGGCTACACCTTC
TRBD1,NA,TRBV2,TRBJ2-3,CASSRDRGGDTQYF,TGTGCCAGCAGTAGGGACAGGGGCGGCGATACGCAGTATTTT
TRBD1,NA,TRBV6-5,TRBJ1-4,CASIRGTGGEKLFF,TGTGCCAGCATCCGGGGGACAGGGGGTGAAAAACTGTTTTTT
TRBD1,many,TRBV20-1,TRBJ2-1,CSASLGQGYNEQFF,TGCAGTGCTAGTTTAGGACAGGGGTACAATGAGCAGTTCTTC
TRBD1,once,TRBV5-8,TRBJ1-4,CASSSAGTGVEKLFF,TGTGCCAGCAGCTCAGCCGGGACAGGGGTTGAAAAACTGTTTTTT
NA,NA,TRBV9,TRBJ2-1,CASRATGGGSNEQFF,TGTGCCAGCAGAGCTACAGGGGGAGGGAGCAATGAGCAGTTCTTC
NA,NA,TRBV4-3,TRBJ1-1,CASSQEGGTEAFF,TGCGCCAGCAGCCAGGAAGGGGGTACTGAAGCTTTCTTT
NA,many,TRBV30,TRBJ1-2,CAWSVPGYGYTF,TGTGCCTGGAGTGTACCAGGGTATGGCTACACCTTC
NA,NA,TRBV27,TRBJ2-1,CASSLSWGLSYNEQFF,TGTGCCAGCAGTTTATCGTGGGGGCTTTCCTACAATGAGCAGTTCTTC
NA,NA,TRBV25-1,TRBJ1-3,CASSVRTADTIYF,TGTGCCAGCAGTGTCAGAACCGCGGACACCATATATTTT
NA,NA,TRBV7-2,TRBJ1-5,CATALGAHSNQPQHF,TGTGCCACTGCCCTTGGGGCCCATAGCAATCAGCCCCAGCATTTT
TRBD1,NA,TRBV5-4,TRBJ2-2,CASSRETGYSGELFF,TGTGCCAGCAGCCGAGAGACAGGGTACTCCGGGGAGCTGTTTTTT
NA,NA,TRBV12-3/TRBV12-4,TRBJ2-1,CASSLGYEQFF,TGTGCCAGCAGCCTAGGTTATGAGCAGTTCTTC
TRBD2,NA,TRBV11-2,TRBJ2-5,CASSLLAGGKETQYF,TGTGCCAGCAGCTTACTGGCGGGGGGGAAAGAGACCCAGTACTTC
NA,once,TRBV30,TRBJ1-1,CASQGGGPIEAFF,TGTGCCTCTCAAGGCGGGGGGCCTATTGAAGCTTTCTTT
NA,NA,TRBV7-8,TRBJ1-4,CASSPPGPPGEKLFF,TGTGCCAGCAGCCCTCCGGGCCCCCCGGGGGAAAAACTGTTTTTT
TRBD1,once,TRBV7-9,TRBJ1-5,CASSSPGQASNQPQHF,TGTGCCAGCAGCTCTCCTGGACAGGCTAGCAATCAGCCCCAGCATTTT
NA,NA,TRBV7-2,TRBJ2-1,CASSPGVGNHEQFF,TGTGCCAGCAGCCCAGGGGTGGGGAACCATGAGCAGTTCTTC
TRBD1,NA,TRBV7-2,TRBJ1-1,CASSFYQTGTEAFF,TGTGCCAGCAGCTTTTACCAGACAGGGACTGAAGCTTTCTTT
TRBD1,NA,TRBV15,TRBJ1-1,CATSSRGGATEAFF,TGTGCCACCAGCAGCCGAGGGGGCGCAACTGAAGCTTTCTTT
NA,NA,TRBV5-1,TRBJ1-6,CASSLAVARYNSPLHF,TGCGCCAGCAGCTTGGCCGTGGCCCGCTATAATTCACCCCTCCACTTT
NA,NA,TRBV9,TRBJ2-1,CASSPTGVDEQFF,TGTGCCAGCAGCCCTACCGGGGTCGATGAGCAGTTCTTC
NA,NA,TRBV28,TRBJ1-2,CASSSSGYGYTF,TGTGCCAGCAGTTCCTCCGGGTATGGCTACACCTTC
NA,few,TRBV27,TRBJ1-4,CASGQGYGANEKLFF,TGTGCCAGCGGGCAGGGGTATGGGGCTAATGAAAAACTGTTTTTT
TRBD1,NA,TRBV3-1/TRBV3-2,TRBJ1-6,CASAAWDRGDNSPLHF,TGTGCCAGCGCCGCCTGGGACAGGGGGGATAATTCACCCCTCCACTTT
TRBD1,NA,TRBV6-5,TRBJ1-2,CASRLQQGFYGYTF,TGTGCCAGCAGACTCCAACAGGGGTTCTATGGCTACACCTTC
NA,NA,TRBV5-1,TRBJ2-5,CASSFASEETQYF,TGCGCCAGCAGCTTTGCTAGCGAGGAGACCCAGTACTTC
NA,once,TRBV5-1,TRBJ1-1,CASTPGERGTEAFF,TGCGCCAGCACCCCTGGAGAGCGGGGCACTGAAGCTTTCTTT
NA,NA,TRBV6-5,TRBJ1-1,CASSYSAGKLGHEAFF,TGTGCCAGCAGTTACTCGGCAGGGAAATTGGGTCATGAAGCTTTCTTT
NA,NA,TRBV27,TRBJ1-2,CASSPLGRYGYTF,TGTGCCAGCAGTCCCCTGGGGCGCTATGGCTACACCTTC